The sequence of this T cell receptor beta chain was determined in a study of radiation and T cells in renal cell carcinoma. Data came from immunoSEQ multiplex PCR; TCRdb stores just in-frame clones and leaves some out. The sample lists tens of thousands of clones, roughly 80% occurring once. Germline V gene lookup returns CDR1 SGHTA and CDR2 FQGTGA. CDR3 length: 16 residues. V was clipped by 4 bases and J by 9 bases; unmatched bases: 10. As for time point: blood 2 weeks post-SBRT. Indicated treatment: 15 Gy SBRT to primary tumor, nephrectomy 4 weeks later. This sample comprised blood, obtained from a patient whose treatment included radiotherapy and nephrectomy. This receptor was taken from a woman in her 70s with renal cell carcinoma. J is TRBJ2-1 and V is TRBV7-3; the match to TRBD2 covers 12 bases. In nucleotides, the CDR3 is TGTGCCAGCAGCTCCCCGCTAGCGGGGGGGCTGGGTGAGCAGTTCTTC. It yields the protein CASSSPLAGGLGEQFF.